Listed below are T cell receptor beta chains from one sample, sequenced in a study of blood T cell repertoires in COVID-19. The repertoire was sequenced with immunoSEQ multiplex PCR; TCRdb's copy has only in-frame clones and lacks some. The profile shows 250,000 or so clones, more than 75% of them singletons. The sequenced sample consisted of peripheral blood. These receptor sequences come from a middle-aged woman who had recovered from COVID-19. CDR3s include the opening cysteine and the closing phenylalanine or tryptophan. Fields, in order: CDR3 length, clone size, D gene, J gene, V gene, CDR3 DNA, CDR3 protein. D genes are given only for firm matches. Only part of the rows carry a size: once, few, many, or a class if the clone is expanded.

15,once,-,TRBJ2-3,TRBV9,TGTGCCAGCAGTTGGGGGGTACAGCCCACAGATACGCAGTATTTT,CASSWGVQPTDTQYF
16,-,-,TRBJ2-7,TRBV9,TGTGCCAGCAGCGTAGATGTTTCCAGTCCAGTGAGGGAGCAGTACTTC,CASSVDVSSPVREQYF
15,-,TRBD1,TRBJ1-2,TRBV11-2,TGTGCCAGCAGCTCTGTTAGGGGGCACAACTATGGCTACACCTTC,CASSSVRGHNYGYTF
15,-,-,TRBJ2-5,TRBV18,TGTGCCAGCTCACGCCAGACAGGCCTCCAAGAGACCCAGTACTTC,CASSRQTGLQETQYF
15,-,TRBD1,TRBJ2-7,TRBV19,TGTGCCAGTAGTATAGCGACAGGGGAAAACTACGAGCAGTACTTC,CASSIATGENYEQYF
15,-,-,TRBJ2-2,TRBV19,TGTGCCAGTGAAAGAGGGAGTTCGAACACCGGGGAGCTGTTTTTT,CASERGSSNTGELFF
12,-,-,TRBJ1-6,TRBV7-9,TGTGCCGGGGGACTAGAAGGACCACCCCTCCACTTT,CAGGLEGPPLHF
13,-,-,TRBJ1-5,TRBV19,TGTGCCACCTCAGGCGTAGTATCAGCCGTCCAGCATTTT,CATSGVVSAVQHF
14,-,TRBD1,TRBJ1-2,TRBV6-5,TGTGCCAGCACCTTGGGACAGGGGGTTTATGGCTACACCTTC,CASTLGQGVYGYTF
15,few,-,TRBJ1-1,TRBV6-5,TGTGCCAGCAGTTCGGGGTGGGGTGTGAACACTGAAGCTTTCTTT,CASSSGWGVNTEAFF
17,-,-,TRBJ1-2,TRBV5-3,TGTGCCAGAAGCCCCAACCCCCGGGACATTCTACTCTATGGCTACACCTTC,CARSPNPRDILLYGYTF